This note documents a single TCR beta chain sequence. What it binds is unknown. This entry comes from a study of cytomegalovirus exposure and HLA in healthy donors. Study conclusions and caveats: One variant, a missense change in DCLRE1C, was linked in a later analysis to TCR beta V- and J-gene trimming. Both high specificity and high sensitivity reportedly marked the classifier's diagnosis of cytomegalovirus status. Common viral pathogens were later found to be apparently linked to several of the most significant clusters. Most TCR sequences were uncommon, yet certain public TCRs appeared in many donors.

It was with 60 Vbeta and 13 Jbeta primers that the PCR ran. Repertoires were generated with immunoSEQ multiplex PCR, while TCRdb's copy carries only in-frame clones and drops some. The sample yields roughly 100,000 clones, about 75% seen once. Sequenced sample: PBMCs. The sequence was obtained from a man aged 35 to 55 in good health and CMV-seronegative.

The CDR3 bases are TGTGCCAGCAGTCATAGCGACAGGCCCGGCTACACCTTC. As protein: CASSHSDRPGYTF. The V gene is TRBV7-9, the J gene TRBJ1-2; weak D call: TRBD1 (6 bases). The germline V gene has CDR1 SEHNR and CDR2 FQNEAQ (reference sequence). The CDR3 is 13 residues long. The V and J ends lost 6 bases and 8 bases respectively, with 16 bases between them.